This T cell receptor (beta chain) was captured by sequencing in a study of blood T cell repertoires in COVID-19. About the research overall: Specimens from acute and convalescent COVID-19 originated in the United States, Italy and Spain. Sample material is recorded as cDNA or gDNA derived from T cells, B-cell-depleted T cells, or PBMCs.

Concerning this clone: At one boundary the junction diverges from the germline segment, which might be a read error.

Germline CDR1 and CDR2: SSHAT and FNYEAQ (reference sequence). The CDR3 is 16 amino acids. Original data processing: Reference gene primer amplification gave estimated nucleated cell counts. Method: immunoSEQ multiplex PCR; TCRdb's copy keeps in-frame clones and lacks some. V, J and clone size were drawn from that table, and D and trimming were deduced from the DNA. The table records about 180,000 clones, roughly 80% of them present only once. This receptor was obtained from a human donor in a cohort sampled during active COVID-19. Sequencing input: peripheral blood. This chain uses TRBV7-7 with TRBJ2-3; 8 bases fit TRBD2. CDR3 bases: TGTGCTAGCAGCTTAGGTGTTAGCGGGGACACAGATACGCAGTATTTT. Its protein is CASSLGVSGDTDTQYF.